This T cell receptor (beta chain) derives from a study of PD-1 blockade in classical Hodgkin lymphoma. With no exception, relapse followed autologous stem cell transplantation in all patients, and brentuximab vedotin exposure varied. With 2 bases removed from V and 6 bases from J, the gap between germline ends came to 11 bases. Germline CDR1 MNHEY, CDR2 SVGAGI. The CDR3 runs to 14 residues. The repertoire was sequenced with immunoSEQ multiplex PCR; TCRdb's copy has only in-frame clones and lacks some. This table holds under 60,000 clones, just under 75% found once. This sequence was found in a human donor with classical Hodgkin lymphoma. The sample was peripheral blood mononuclear cells (PBMCs), taken before the second cycle of nivolumab. The gene calls are TRBV6-5 and TRBJ2-1, with D possibly matching TRBD2 (6 bases). CDR3 protein: CASSYVGGINEQFF. CDR3 bases: TGTGCCAGCAGTTACGTGGGCGGGATCAATGAGCAGTTCTTC.